Presented here are 5 T cell receptor beta chains from one specimen sequenced in a study of Graves' ophthalmopathy and Graves' hyperthyroidism. Amplification targeted the TCR beta CDR3 regions, with RNA transcripts as the source material. The workflow started with a first-round RT-PCR run with HTBI primers and then moved on to a second-round multiplex PCR. TCRdb independently ran MiXCR on the multiplex PCR reads; one entry per CDR3 protein. In the table there are around 600,000 distinct CDR3 sequences, approximately 39% of which are singletons. Sequenced material: peripheral blood. Every receptor here comes from an adult man with Graves' ophthalmopathy.

The gene calls are TRBV30 and TRBJ1-5, with D maybe TRBD1 (5 bases). V lost 5 bases, J lost 4 bases, and 12 bases lay in between. Germline V gene data show CDR1 as GTSNPN and CDR2 as SVGIG (reference sequence). The length of the CDR3 is 13 residues. CDR3 sequence: CAWDSEGNQPQHF. The CDR3 nucleotides are TGTGCCTGGGACAGTGAGGGTAATCAGCCCCAGCATTTT.

The chain uses TRBV3-1 and TRBJ2-2, with D hard to call. With 1 base removed from V and 7 bases from J, the gap between germline ends came to 19 bases. Germline CDR1 reads LGHDT; CDR2 reads YNNKEL (reference sequence). The length of the CDR3 is 17 residues. The CDR3 bases are TGTGCCAGCAGCCAAGTCGTTTCCCAGTCAAGAGGCGGGGAGCTGTTTTTT. It specifies CASSQVVSQSRGGELFF.

The chain combines TRBV29-1 with TRBJ2-7; maybe TRBD1 (6 bases). The CDR3 loop spans 12 amino acids. Germline CDR1 reads SQVTM; CDR2 reads ANQGSEA. V gave up 8 bases and J gave up 2 bases, with 13 bases separating them. CDR3 nucleotides: TGCAGCTTAAGTACAGGGCCCTACGAGCAGTACTTC. It encodes CSLSTGPYEQYF.

The V gene is TRBV9, the J gene TRBJ2-7; a possible D gene is TRBD1 (6 bases). Germline V gene lookup returns CDR1 SGDLS and CDR2 YYNGEE. V lost 3 bases and J lost 3, with 22 bases in between. CDR3 length: 17 residues. CDR3 sequence (DNA): TGTGCCAGCAGCGGGGGGCCCGGGGTGGGATTCTTCTACGAGCAGTACTTC. Translated, it gives CASSGGPGVGFFYEQYF.

This clonotype was counted at least ten times. The chain joins TRBV10-3 to TRBJ2-7; weak D call: TRBD1 (5 bases). V dropped 0 bases and J dropped 11 bases, with 14 bases sitting between them. The CDR3 spans 13 residues. Per the germline V gene, CDR1 is ENHRY and CDR2 is SYGVKD. CDR3 sequence reads: CAISESSQDKEYF. CDR3 nucleotides: TGTGCCATCAGTGAGTCGAGTCAGGACAAGGAGTACTTC.